This T cell receptor (beta chain) was documented in a study of blood T cells in healthy people across ages. This clonotype has a count of ten or more. Researchers isolated at least 7 million PBMCs per sample. Samples each yielded at least 5.5 micrograms of total RNA. Then a second PCR, running roughly 7 to 11 cycles, was carried out with a sample-barcoded 5' primer and a J-beta primer mix. Tagging of each cDNA molecule was performed by a template-switch adaptor with 12 random nucleotides. Every sample gave at least 3 million paired-end reads containing CDR3. TCRdb passed the 5' RACE reads through MiXCR, listing each CDR3 protein once. The sample has some 1.5 million distinct CDR3 sequences; 28% are singletons. Germline V gene lookup returns CDR1 DFQATT and CDR2 SNEGSKA (reference sequence). The ends lost 3 bases at V and 3 bases at J; junction bases unmatched: 4. The CDR3 loop spans 14 amino acids.

The chain recombines TRBV20-1 with TRBJ2-1; 8 positions agree with TRBD2. Sequencing was carried out using blood. The clonotype comes from a woman aged 25 to 39 in good health. CDR3 in DNA: TGCAGTGCTAGCTCGCGGGGGGTCTACAATGAGCAGTTCTTC. Translating gives CSASSRGVYNEQFF.